The 10 T cell receptor beta chains reported below all come from one sample, sequenced in a study of CD8+ T cells in alopecia areata. After isolation, RNA underwent reverse transcription to generate cDNA as the sequencing template. The table came from immunoSEQ multiplex PCR; TCRdb's copy has only in-frame clones and leaves some out. The sample includes 90,000 to 130,000 clones, 45% to 60% of them seen just once. The sample comprised NKG2D-low CD8+ T cells sorted from blood. All receptors derive from a human donor with alopecia areata.

This chain uses TRBV4-1 with TRBJ1-2; D uncertain. The CDR3 covers 12 residues. From germline, CDR1 is MGHRA and CDR2 YSYEKL. V dropped 3 bases and J dropped 8 bases, with 10 bases sitting between them. The CDR3 DNA is TGCGCCAGCAGCCACCCGACACAAGGCTACACCTTC. Protein sequence: CASSHPTQGYTF.

The chain is built from TRBV7-9 and TRBJ2-5; TRBD1 matches at 10 bases. The CDR3 runs 15 residues. V shed 5 bases, J shed 4 bases, and the junction held 7 bases outside the gene matches. Germline V gene data show CDR1 as SEHNR and CDR2 as FQNEAQ (reference sequence). CDR3 sequence (DNA): TGTGCCAGCAGCGACAGGACAGGGGGAGGAGAGACCCAGTACTTC. This sequence encodes CASSDRTGGGETQYF.

The chain joins TRBV5-1 to TRBJ1-2; D uncertain. Germline assignment: CDR1 SGHRS and CDR2 YFSETQ. This CDR3 has 15 residues. V was trimmed by 4 bases and J by 2 bases, leaving 15 bases between them. CDR3 bases: TGCGCCAGCAGCGTCCCTTCCGGCGGCAACTATGGCTACACCTTC. Protein: CASSVPSGGNYGYTF.

This chain joins TRBV27 and TRBJ2-5, with 10 bases fitting TRBD1. CDR3 length: 16 residues. From germline, CDR1 is MNHEY and CDR2 SMNVEV (reference sequence). After removal of 0 bases from V and 3 bases from J, the junction contained 4 bases not matched to a gene. For the CDR3, the DNA is TGTGCCAGCAGTTTATCGCCGGACAGGGGGAAAGAGACCCAGTACTTC. Amino acid sequence: CASSLSPDRGKETQYF.

This clone was counted a single time. The chain couples TRBV29-1 to TRBJ1-2; a weak D match, TRBD1 (5 bases). V was cut by 7 bases and J by 3 bases, with 18 bases left in between. Germline assignment: CDR1 SQVTM and CDR2 ANQGSEA. CDR3 length: 14 residues. CDR3 bases: TGCAGCGCCGGAAGACAGAGTACCGACTATGGCTACACCTTC. This sequence encodes CSAGRQSTDYGYTF. Full variable domain (remainder filled in from reference TRBV29-1 and TRBJ1-2): SAVISQKPSRDICQRGTSLTIQCQVDSQVTMMFWYRQQPGQSLTLIATANQGSEATYESGFVIDKFPISRPNLTFSTLTVSNMSPEDSSIYLCSAGRQSTDYGYTFGSGTRLTVV.

The V and J genes are TRBV9 and TRBJ1-5; maybe TRBD1 (6 bases). Germline V gene lookup returns CDR1 SGDLS and CDR2 YYNGEE. The CDR3 length is 14 residues. V was trimmed by 0 bases and J by 6 bases, leaving 10 bases between them. The CDR3 here is CASSVAGGPQPQHF. For the CDR3, the DNA is TGTGCCAGCAGCGTAGCGGGGGGCCCTCAGCCCCAGCATTTT.

The J gene is TRBJ2-5, the V gene TRBV2; perhaps TRBD2 as D (5 bases). Germline CDR1 SNHLY, CDR2 FYNNEI. The CDR3 length is 10 residues. Between the trimmed V and J ends, which lost 7 bases and 7 bases, there was a span of 7 bases. The CDR3 reads CASNRGTQYF. For the CDR3, the DNA is TGTGCCAGCAATCGGGGGACCCAGTACTTC.

The chain joins TRBV5-4 to TRBJ2-3; TRBD2 matches at 7 bases. V shed 2 bases and J 4 bases; nucleotides not matched to a gene: 19. This CDR3 region has 19 residues. The germline V gene has CDR1 SGHNT and CDR2 YYREEE (reference sequence). DNA for the CDR3: TGTGCCAGCAGCTTCGTGCCGGTCTTTAGCGGGCTTGAGGCAGATACGCAGTATTTT. This codes for CASSFVPVFSGLEADTQYF. The variable domain in full, completed from reference TRBV5-4 and TRBJ2-3, reads ETGVTQSPTHLIKTRGQQVTLRCSSQSGHNTVSWYQQALGQGPQFIFQYYREEENGRGNFPPRFSGLQFPNYSSELNVNALELDDSALYLCASSFVPVFSGLEADTQYFGPGTRLTVL.

V usage is TRBV28 and J usage is TRBJ2-1; 8 bases are a match to TRBD1. Germline CDR1 MDHEN, CDR2 SYDVKM. This CDR3 spans 14 amino acids. Trimming cost V 7 bases and J 5 bases; bases outside gene matches: 7. CDR3 in amino acids: CASIEDRENNEQFF. DNA of the CDR3: TGTGCCAGCATCGAGGACAGGGAGAACAATGAGCAGTTCTTC. Complete variable domain (other parts from reference TRBV28 and TRBJ2-1): DVKVTQSSRYLVKRTGEKVFLECVQDMDHENMFWYRQDPGLGLRLIYFSYDVKMKEKGDIPEGYSVSREKKERFSLILESASTNQTSMYLCASIEDRENNEQFFGPGTRLTVL.

This clone was detected only a few times. CDR3 sequence reads: CASRRGNQPQHF. CDR3 DNA sequence: TGTGCCAGCAGGCGGGGGAATCAGCCCCAGCATTTT. The chain is built from TRBV6-5 and TRBJ1-5; tentative D call: TRBD1 (5 bases). The CDR3 is 12 amino acids. Deletions cut 6 bases from V and 4 bases from J, with 7 bases between. The V gene's germline CDR1 is MNHEY and CDR2 SVGAGI.